The sequence of this TCR beta chain was determined in a study of blood T cell repertoires in COVID-19. Method: immunoSEQ multiplex PCR; TCRdb's copy keeps in-frame clones and lacks some. The sample lists about 260,000 clones, 80% to 90% occurring once. Germline V lookup: CDR1 SGHRS, CDR2 YFSETQ. V lost 5 bases and J lost 5; bases outside the gene matches: 9. This CDR3 has 14 residues. Sequencing used PBMCs or T cells enriched from blood (not recorded which). The chain carries TRBV5-1 and TRBJ2-5; 7 bases line up with TRBD1. This TCR derives from a man between 45 and 60 years old who had been exposed to COVID-19. The CDR3 region has the DNA TGCGCCAGCAGACCGGGACAGCCCTTGGAGACCCAGTACTTC. Its protein product is CASRPGQPLETQYF.